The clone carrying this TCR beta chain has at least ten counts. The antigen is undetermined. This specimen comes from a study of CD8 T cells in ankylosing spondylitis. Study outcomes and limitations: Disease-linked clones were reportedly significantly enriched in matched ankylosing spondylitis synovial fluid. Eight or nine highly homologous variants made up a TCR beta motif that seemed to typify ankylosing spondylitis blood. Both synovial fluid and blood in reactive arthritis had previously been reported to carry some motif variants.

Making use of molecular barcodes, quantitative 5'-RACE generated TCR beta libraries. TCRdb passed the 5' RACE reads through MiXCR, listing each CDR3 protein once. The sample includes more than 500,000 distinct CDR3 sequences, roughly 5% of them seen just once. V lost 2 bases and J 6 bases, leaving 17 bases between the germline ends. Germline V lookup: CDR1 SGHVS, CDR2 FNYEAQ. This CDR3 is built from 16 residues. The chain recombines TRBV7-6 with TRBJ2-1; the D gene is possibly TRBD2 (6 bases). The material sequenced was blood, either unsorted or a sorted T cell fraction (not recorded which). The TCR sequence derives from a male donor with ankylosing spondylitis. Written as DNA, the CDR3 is TGTGCCAGCAGCTTAAAGGGAATTGAGGAGGGCAATGAGCAGTTCTTC. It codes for CASSLKGIEEGNEQFF.